Shown below are 29 T cell receptor beta chains from a single sample sequenced in a study of blood T cells in healthy people across ages. Alongside a J-beta primer mix, a sample-barcoded 5' primer served in a second PCR lasting about 6 to 12 cycles. TCRdb redid the calling of the 5' RACE reads with MiXCR, one entry per CDR3 protein. The profile covers about 780,000 distinct CDR3 sequences, with about 42% appearing a single time and around 18% taken by the ten largest. Input material: blood. These TCRs come from an elderly man in good health.

This clonotype showed up just a few times. The chain has TRBV18 and TRBJ2-1; the D is unclear. This CDR3 has 15 residues. The V end was cut by 3 bases, the J end by 3 bases, with 12 bases between. Germline V lookup: CDR1 KGHSH, CDR2 LQKENI. The CDR3 sequence: CASSPANALYNEQFF. Here the CDR3 DNA reads TGTGCCAGCTCACCCGCCAATGCCCTCTACAATGAGCAGTTCTTC.

With regard to this clonotype: The CDR3 end shows no conserved phenylalanine or tryptophan, and so a read error is likely. This chain uses TRBV12-3 or TRBV12-4 with TRBJ2-5, with a possible D match to TRBD1 (6 bases). The tail of the sequence fits TRBJ2-7 better, so the J call may be wrong. The CDR3 is 14 residues long. As DNA, the CDR3 is TGTGCCAGCAGTCTTGCCCTCGGGACATACGAGCAGTACTTA. Its translation is CASSLALGTYEQYL.

V is TRBV6-5 and J is TRBJ1-1, with 9 bases fitting TRBD1. Germline CDR1 is MNHEY and CDR2 is SVGAGI. V lost 4 bases and J lost 4; bases outside the gene matches: 10. This CDR3 is built from 16 residues. The CDR3 reads CASSSKTGGAVTEAFF. CDR3 sequence (DNA): TGTGCCAGCAGTTCCAAAACAGGGGGCGCGGTCACTGAAGCTTTCTTT.

J is TRBJ1-5 and V is TRBV20-1; 7 positions match TRBD1. Germline assignment: CDR1 DFQATT and CDR2 SNEGSKA (reference sequence). CDR3 size: 13 residues. V shed 4 bases and J 5 bases; nucleotides not matched to a gene: 5. CDR3 residues: CSATTGYDQPQHF. The DNA for the CDR3 is TGCAGTGCTACGACAGGGTATGATCAGCCCCAGCATTTT.

This rearrangement joins TRBV4-1 to TRBJ2-2; TRBD1 aligns across 10 bases. Looked up from germline, CDR1 is MGHRA and CDR2 is YSYEKL. With 2 bases clipped from V and 5 bases from J, the junction kept 14 bases outside the gene matches. CDR3 size: 19 residues. The CDR3 here is CASSQQMTGGRSGTGELFF. For the CDR3, the DNA is TGCGCCAGCAGCCAACAAATGACAGGGGGCCGGAGCGGTACCGGGGAGCTGTTTTTT.

The V gene is TRBV7-2, the J gene TRBJ2-7; a weak D match, TRBD2 (5 bases). Trimming stripped 4 bases from V and 4 bases from J, with 11 bases between. The V gene's germline CDR1 is SGHTA and CDR2 FQGNSA. CDR3 length: 13 amino acids. The CDR3 DNA reads TGTGCCAGCAGCTGGGCTAGCCAGTACGAGCAGTACTTC. Protein: CASSWASQYEQYF. The whole variable domain, remainder taken from reference TRBV7-2 and TRBJ2-7, is GAGVSQSPSNKVTEKGKDVELRCDPISGHTALYWYRQSLGQGLEFLIYFQGNSAPDKSGLPSDRFSAERTGGSVSTLTIQRTQQEDSAVYLCASSWASQYEQYFGPGTRLTVT.

The chain joins TRBV7-2 to TRBJ2-1, with D perhaps given as TRBD1 or TRBD2 (6 bases each). Germline assignment: CDR1 SGHTA and CDR2 FQGNSA. This CDR3 comprises 15 residues. V lost 0 bases to trimming and J lost 5 bases, with 11 bases between them. The CDR3 sequence: CASSLAAGHHNEQFF. In DNA form, the CDR3 reads TGTGCCAGCAGCTTAGCCGCGGGACACCACAATGAGCAGTTCTTC. Using reference TRBV7-2 and TRBJ2-1 for the parts outside the CDR3, the full variable domain is GAGVSQSPSNKVTEKGKDVELRCDPISGHTALYWYRQSLGQGLEFLIYFQGNSAPDKSGLPSDRFSAERTGGSVSTLTIQRTQQEDSAVYLCASSLAAGHHNEQFFGPGTRLTVL.

This clonotype came up many times. The chain joins TRBV4-3 to TRBJ1-6; possible D gene TRBD1, 5 bases. The CDR3 extends over 16 amino acids. The germline gives CDR1 LGHNA, CDR2 YSLEER. Deletions cut 1 base from V and 7 bases from J, with 14 bases between. The CDR3 loop is CASSQGDAGTNSPLHF. The CDR3 DNA reads TGCGCCAGCAGCCAAGGGGATGCAGGGACGAATTCACCCCTCCACTTT.

This chain uses TRBV10-3 with TRBJ2-5; D may be TRBD2 (6 bases). The J call is doubtful: the DNA matches TRBJ2-7 better. The CDR3 extends over 15 amino acids. The germline CDR1 and CDR2 sequences are ENHRY and SYGVKD. CDR3 coding DNA: TGTGCCATCAGTGAGTCGAGCGGAGGGGACTACGAGCAGTACTTC. It translates to CAISESSGGDYEQYF.

Note on this clonotype: The junction shows a germline mismatch at one end, possibly a read error. This chain links TRBV4-3 with TRBJ2-6, with 8 bases identical to TRBD1. CDR3 length: 16 residues. Per germline, CDR1 LGHNA and CDR2 YSLEER. CDR3: CASTQDREGGADVLTF. Written as DNA, the CDR3 is TGCGCCAGTACCCAGGACAGGGAAGGTGGGGCCGACGTCCTGACTTTC.

This clonotype was detected only a few times. CDR3 sequence reads: CASSQDDNRGHEQFF. The CDR3 nucleotides read TGCGCCAGCAGCCAAGATGATAACAGGGGACATGAGCAGTTCTTC. The rearrangement links TRBV4-3 to TRBJ2-1; 7 nucleotides agree with TRBD1. The germline gives CDR1 LGHNA, CDR2 YSLEER. There are 15 residues in the CDR3. Trimming took 0 bases from V and 8 from J; bases not matched to a gene: 7.

This sequence joins TRBV20-1 and TRBJ2-2, with TRBD1 matching over 7 bases. Germline V gives CDR1 DFQATT, CDR2 SNEGSKA (reference sequence). The CDR3 contains 14 residues. The ends lost 4 bases at V and 3 bases at J; junction bases unmatched: 5. This CDR3 reads CSAMKGADTGELFF. The CDR3 DNA follows: TGCAGTGCTATGAAGGGGGCAGACACCGGGGAGCTGTTTTTT.

Turning to this clonotype: A much larger clonotype is one base distant, so this may be a read error. The J gene is TRBJ2-1, the V gene TRBV29-1; D uncertain. The germline V gene encodes CDR1 SQVTM and CDR2 ANQGSEA. This CDR3 has 11 amino acids. CDR3 region: CSVVSYHEQFF. As DNA, the CDR3 is TGCAGCGTTGTTTCCTACCATGAGCAGTTCTTC.

The rearrangement links TRBV7-2 to TRBJ2-5, with 8 bases that match TRBD1. CDR3 length equals 14 residues. V was pared by 5 bases and J by 5 bases, with 7 bases of the junction left unmatched. Germline V CDR1 and CDR2: SGHTA, FQGNSA. CDR3 DNA: TGTGCCAGCAGCCCGGGACAGGCCTGGGAGACCCAGTACTTC. Its protein product is CASSPGQAWETQYF.

The sample holds a few counts of this clonotype. The chain combines TRBV7-9 with TRBJ2-5, with a weak D call TRBD1 (5 bases). V was clipped by 2 bases and J by 1 base, with 11 bases between them. There are 15 residues in the CDR3. Germline-derived CDR1 and CDR2 are SEHNR and FQNEAQ (reference sequence). This CDR3 reads CASSLTGSLQETQYF. CDR3 nucleotide sequence: TGTGCCAGCAGCTTAACAGGATCGCTCCAAGAGACCCAGTACTTC.

The chain uses TRBV14 and TRBJ2-1, with a tentative D call TRBD2 (6 bases). The germline V gene encodes CDR1 SGHDN and CDR2 FVKESK. The CDR3 consists of 14 residues. Trimming took off 0 bases at V and 8 bases at J, with 11 bases between the two ends. For the CDR3, the DNA is TGTGCCAGCAGCCAAGATCCCGGGAGCTATGAGCAGTTCTTC. It encodes CASSQDPGSYEQFF. The full variable domain, with the rest looked up from reference TRBV14 and TRBJ2-1, is EAGVTQFPSHSVIEKGQTVTLRCDPISGHDNLYWYRRVMGKEIKFLLHFVKESKQDESGMPNNRFLAERTGGTYSTLKVQPAELEDSGVYFCASSQDPGSYEQFFGPGTRLTVL.

This clonotype was found many times. The V call is TRBV10-2, the J call TRBJ2-7; 9 nucleotides match TRBD1. CDR1 WSHSY and CDR2 SAAADI come from the germline V gene. After removal of 7 bases from V and 1 base from J, the junction contained 5 bases not matched to a gene. CDR3 length equals 14 residues. CDR3 amino acids: CASTPDRGSYEQYF. The CDR3 nucleotides are TGCGCCAGCACTCCGGACAGGGGATCCTACGAGCAGTACTTC.

In regard to this clonotype: A much larger clone differs from this one at a single base, so this may be a read error. The CDR3 sequence: CASSRLTWAKEQFF. CDR3 DNA: TGTGCCAGCAGTCGACTCACTTGGGCCAAGGAGCAGTTCTTC. J is TRBJ2-1 and V is TRBV12-3 or TRBV12-4, with unresolved D. Trimming stripped 5 bases from V and 10 bases from J, with 18 bases between. The CDR3 consists of 14 residues.

There are a few counts of this clonotype. V and J are TRBV4-3 and TRBJ1-2, with D unclear. CDR1 is LGHNA and CDR2 is YSLEER in the germline V gene. V was trimmed by 1 base and J by 0 bases, leaving 9 bases between them. This CDR3 has 15 residues. CDR3 residues: CASSQGMRSNYGYTF. CDR3 bases: TGCGCCAGCAGCCAAGGGATGAGGTCTAACTATGGCTACACCTTC.

This clonotype came up many times. As DNA, the CDR3 is TGTGCCAGTACGAGCTCCTACGAGCAGTACTTC. It is translated as CASTSSYEQYF. This chain links TRBV2 with TRBJ2-7; D unclear. The CDR3 totals 11 residues. Per the germline V gene, CDR1 is SNHLY and CDR2 is FYNNEI. Trimming cost V 9 bases and J 0 bases, with 6 bases left between them.

The chain has TRBV14 and TRBJ2-1; 7 nucleotides line up with TRBD2. This CDR3 spans 16 amino acids. The V segment lost 0 bases and the J segment 12 bases; nucleotides outside the gene matches: 14. Germline V gene data show CDR1 as SGHDN and CDR2 as FVKESK. The DNA for the CDR3 is TGTGCCAGCAGCCAAGAGGCTAGTCCCACTACGGGGGGGCAGTTCTTC. Encoded protein: CASSQEASPTTGGQFF.

This clonotype was seen a few times. CDR3 loop: CASSRDRGLDGYTF. CDR3 coding DNA: TGTGCCAGCAGTCGGGACAGGGGGCTGGATGGCTACACCTTC. The chain is built from TRBV2 and TRBJ1-2; TRBD1 matches at 12 bases. The ends lost 5 bases at V and 6 bases at J; junction bases unmatched: 4. The germline V gene encodes CDR1 SNHLY and CDR2 FYNNEI. The CDR3 spans 14 residues.

This clonotype was detected a few times. J is TRBJ1-1 and V is TRBV20-1; 7 bases line up with TRBD1. CDR1 is DFQATT, CDR2 SNEGSKA, per germline (reference sequence). This CDR3 has 13 amino acids. The trim removed 6 bases at V and 5 bases at J, leaving 9 bases unmatched. The CDR3 spells CSAPTGQGTEAFF. The CDR3 DNA reads as TGCAGTGCCCCGACAGGGCAAGGGACTGAAGCTTTCTTT.

The rearrangement links TRBV20-1 to TRBJ2-2; D perhaps matches TRBD1 (6 bases). The CDR3 extends over 14 amino acids. In germline, CDR1 is DFQATT, CDR2 SNEGSKA (reference sequence). Trimming took 4 bases from V and 2 from J, leaving 11 bases between them. The CDR3 nucleotides read TGCAGTGCTACAAACAGGGCCAACACCGGGGAGCTGTTTTTT. Amino acids: CSATNRANTGELFF.

This clonotype has only one observation. The rearrangement uses TRBV28 and TRBJ1-5; D ambiguous. There are 13 residues in the CDR3. Germline lookup yields CDR1 MDHEN and CDR2 SYDVKM. V shed 4 bases and J shed 0 bases, with 4 bases lying between them. CDR3 bases: TGTGCCAGCAGTTCCCTTAGCAATCAGCCCCAGCATTTT. Translated: CASSSLSNQPQHF.

This chain joins TRBV19 and TRBJ1-5; D gene uncertain. Between the trimmed V and J ends, which lost 4 bases and 5 bases, there was a span of 15 bases. The CDR3 loop spans 15 amino acids. CDR1 LNHDA and CDR2 SQIVND come from the germline V gene (reference sequence). The DNA of the CDR3 is TGTGCCAGTAGTAGGGCCCCCGGGCGGGATCAGCCCCAGCATTTT. Residues: CASSRAPGRDQPQHF.

The genes are TRBV10-3 and TRBJ2-3, with TRBD2 identical over 11 bases. Germline CDR1 reads ENHRY; CDR2 reads SYGVKD. The CDR3 extends over 19 amino acids. V was clipped by 6 bases and J by 0 bases; unmatched bases: 14. The CDR3 coding sequence is TGTGCCATCAGAAGAACGGGGACTAGCGGAACATCTAGCACAGATACGCAGTATTTT. Translating it yields CAIRRTGTSGTSSTDTQYF.

In its sample, this clonotype was seen a few times. V usage is TRBV14 and J usage is TRBJ2-3, with D possibly being TRBD2 (6 bases). Germline V gene lookup returns CDR1 SGHDN and CDR2 FVKESK. Trimming pared 3 bases from V and 13 bases from J, leaving 17 bases between. CDR3 length: 13 residues. The CDR3 DNA follows: TGTGCCAGCAGCCAGGCCGGGACTCCGGGGAAGTATTTT. Its protein is CASSQAGTPGKYF.

This sequence joins TRBV4-2 and TRBJ2-5, with a weak D call TRBD2 (5 bases). The germline CDR1 and CDR2 sequences are LGHNA and YNFKEQ. V dropped 1 base and J dropped 3 bases, with 15 bases sitting between them. The length of the CDR3 is 16 residues. CDR3 residues: CASSQGEGPEKETQYF. Written as DNA, the CDR3 is TGTGCCAGCAGCCAAGGCGAGGGCCCGGAAAAAGAGACCCAGTACTTC.